The clone carrying this T cell receptor (beta chain) was seen ten or more times. What it recognizes is unknown. Authors of the study amplified TCR beta CDR3 regions from RNA transcripts. First-round RT-PCR targeting the TCR CDR3 was performed with the HTBI primer set. A single record per CDR3 protein comes from TCRdb applying MiXCR to the multiplex PCR reads. The data hold some 400,000 distinct CDR3 sequences, with approximately 15% observed a single time. This sample stems from a study of T cells in Graves' hyperthyroidism and ophthalmopathy. The study, taken as a whole, reports: Blood samples included most of the expanded thyroid clonotypes exceeding 0.001.

The CDR3 contains 14 residues. Trimming pared 5 bases from V and 1 base from J, leaving 8 bases between. This receptor was obtained from a young man with Graves' hyperthyroidism that later progressed to Graves' ophthalmopathy. This chain uses TRBV12-3 or TRBV12-4 with TRBJ2-2; D possibly corresponds to TRBD1 (5 bases). The sequenced sample consisted of blood. CDR3 nucleotide sequence: TGTGCCAGCAGTATTGACAGGAACACCGGGGAGCTGTTTTTT. Translating it yields CASSIDRNTGELFF.